Given below is one T cell receptor (beta chain) in context. Trimming removed 4 bases at V and 3 bases at J, with 11 bases between. This CDR3 spans 13 amino acids. Germline V CDR1 and CDR2: SGHRS, YFSETQ. This entry comes from a study of CD8+ T cells in alopecia areata. Documented treatment: oral pan-JAK inhibitor, 5-10 mg twice daily. Following RNA extraction, reverse transcription yielded cDNA that acted as the sequencing template. The data were produced by immunoSEQ multiplex PCR, yet TCRdb's version contains in-frame clones alone and is incomplete. Altogether about 220,000 clones are present, more than 45% being singletons, with the ten largest covering roughly 1.5%.

The sequenced sample was CD4+ T cells sorted from blood, obtained at week 4, from a patient treated with tofacitinib. The chain has TRBV5-1 and TRBJ2-7; D may be TRBD1 (6 bases). This TCR came from a human donor with alopecia areata. CDR3 residues: CASSLTGNYEQYF. DNA of the CDR3: TGCGCCAGCAGCCTAACAGGGAACTACGAGCAGTACTTC.